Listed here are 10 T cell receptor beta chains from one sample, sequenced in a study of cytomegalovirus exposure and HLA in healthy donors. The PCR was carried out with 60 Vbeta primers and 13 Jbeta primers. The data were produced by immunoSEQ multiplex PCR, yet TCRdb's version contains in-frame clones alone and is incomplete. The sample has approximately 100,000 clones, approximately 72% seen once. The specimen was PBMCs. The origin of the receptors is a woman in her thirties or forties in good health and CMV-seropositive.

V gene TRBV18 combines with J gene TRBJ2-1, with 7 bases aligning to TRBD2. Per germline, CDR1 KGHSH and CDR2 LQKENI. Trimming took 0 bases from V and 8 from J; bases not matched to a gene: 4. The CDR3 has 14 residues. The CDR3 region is CASSPPGGPYEQFF. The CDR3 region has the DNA TGTGCCAGCTCACCACCGGGAGGGCCATATGAGCAGTTCTTC.

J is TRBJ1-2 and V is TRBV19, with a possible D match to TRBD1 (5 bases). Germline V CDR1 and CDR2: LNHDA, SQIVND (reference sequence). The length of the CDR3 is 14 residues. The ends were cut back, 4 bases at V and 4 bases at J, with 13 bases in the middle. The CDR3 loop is CASSTLSGPYGYTF. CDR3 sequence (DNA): TGTGCCAGTAGTACCCTATCAGGGCCCTATGGCTACACCTTC.

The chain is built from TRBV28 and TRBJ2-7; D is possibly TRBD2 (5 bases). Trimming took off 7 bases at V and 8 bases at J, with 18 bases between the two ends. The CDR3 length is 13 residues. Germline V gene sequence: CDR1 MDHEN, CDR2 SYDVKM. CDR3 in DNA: TGTGCCAGCACCCCGGGAACAACCCGTAAGCAGTACTTC. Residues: CASTPGTTRKQYF.

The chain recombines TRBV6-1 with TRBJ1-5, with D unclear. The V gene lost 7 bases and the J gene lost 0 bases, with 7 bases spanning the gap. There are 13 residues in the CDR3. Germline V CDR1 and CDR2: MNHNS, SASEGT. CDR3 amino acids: CASKESSNQPQHF. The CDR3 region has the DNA TGTGCCAGCAAGGAGAGTAGCAATCAGCCCCAGCATTTT.

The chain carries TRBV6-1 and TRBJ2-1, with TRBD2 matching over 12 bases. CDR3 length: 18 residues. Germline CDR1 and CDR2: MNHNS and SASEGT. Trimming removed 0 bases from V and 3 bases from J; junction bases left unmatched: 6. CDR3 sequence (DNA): TGTGCCAGCAGTGAAGCGACTAGCGGGAGAACGGGCTACAATGAGCAGTTCTTC. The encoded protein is CASSEATSGRTGYNEQFF.

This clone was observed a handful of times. In DNA form, the CDR3 reads TGTGCCAGCAGTTCAGGGACTAGCGGCTACAATGAGCAGTTCTTC. Amino acids: CASSSGTSGYNEQFF. This chain uses TRBV6-1 with TRBJ2-1, with 11 positions matching TRBD2. Per germline, CDR1 MNHNS and CDR2 SASEGT. This CDR3 comprises 15 residues. J lost 3 bases, V lost 5 bases, and 3 bases had no gene match.

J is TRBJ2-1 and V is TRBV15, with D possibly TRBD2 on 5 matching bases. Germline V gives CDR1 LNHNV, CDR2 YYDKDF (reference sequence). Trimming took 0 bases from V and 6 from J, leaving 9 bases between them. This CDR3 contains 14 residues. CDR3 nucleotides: TGTGCCACCAGCAGAGACGAGGGATTCAATGAGCAGTTCTTC. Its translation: CATSRDEGFNEQFF.

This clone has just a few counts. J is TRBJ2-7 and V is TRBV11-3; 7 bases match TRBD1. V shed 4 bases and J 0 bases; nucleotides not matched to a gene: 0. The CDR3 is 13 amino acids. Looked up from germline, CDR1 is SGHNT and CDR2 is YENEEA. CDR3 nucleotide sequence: TGTGCCAGCAGCTGGGACAGCTCCTACGAGCAGTACTTC. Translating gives CASSWDSSYEQYF.

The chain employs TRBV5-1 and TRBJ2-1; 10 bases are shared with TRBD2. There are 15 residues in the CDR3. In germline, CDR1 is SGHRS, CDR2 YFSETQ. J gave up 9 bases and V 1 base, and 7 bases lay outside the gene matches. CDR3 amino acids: CASSLSLAGVGEQFF. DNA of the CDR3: TGCGCCAGCAGCTTGTCCCTAGCGGGAGTAGGTGAGCAGTTCTTC. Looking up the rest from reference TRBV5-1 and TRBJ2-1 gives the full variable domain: KAGVTQTPRYLIKTRGQQVTLSCSPISGHRSVSWYQQTPGQGLQFLFEYFSETQRNKGNFPGRFSGRQFSNSRSEMNVSTLELGDSALYLCASSLSLAGVGEQFFGPGTRLTVL.

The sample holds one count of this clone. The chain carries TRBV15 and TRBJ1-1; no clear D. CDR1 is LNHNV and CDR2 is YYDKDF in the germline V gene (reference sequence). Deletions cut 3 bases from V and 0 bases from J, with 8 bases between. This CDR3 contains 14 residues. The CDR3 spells CATSSLRLNTEAFF. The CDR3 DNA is TGTGCCACCAGCAGTCTCAGGTTGAACACTGAAGCTTTCTTT. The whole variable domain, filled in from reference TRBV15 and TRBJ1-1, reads DAMVIQNPRYQVTQFGKPVTLSCSQTLNHNVMYWYQQKSSQAPKLLFHYYDKDFNNEADTPDNFQSRRPNTSFCFLDIRSPGLGDTAMYLCATSSLRLNTEAFFGQGTRLTVV.